Listed below are T cell receptor beta chains from one sample, sequenced in a study of T cells after yellow fever vaccination. MiXCR, run by TCRdb on the 5' RACE reads, gives a single entry per CDR3 protein. The sample shows hundreds of thousands of distinct CDR3 sequences, approximately 4% of them seen only once. Sequences were derived from PBMCs, sampled 5 days after the yellow fever booster vaccination. The source is a man aged 18 to 29 who received the YFV17D yellow fever vaccine. CDR3s include the opening cysteine and the closing phenylalanine or tryptophan. A D gene is named only where the DNA matches it firmly. For some rows the clone size is stated as once, few or many, or as a class when expanded; others skip it.

v_gene	j_gene	abundance	d_gene	CDR3nt	CDR3aa
TRBV11-2	TRBJ2-2	many	NA	TGTGCCAGCACCAGGCGGGGTTTGAACACCGGGGAGCTGTTTTTT	CASTRRGLNTGELFF
TRBV2	TRBJ1-6	many	TRBD1	TGTGCCAGCAGTGACAAACAGGGGGAAAATTCACCCCTCCACTTT	CASSDKQGENSPLHF
TRBV4-3	TRBJ1-2	many	TRBD1	TGCGCCAGCAGCCGACAGGGGGGACCTACTGGCTATGGCTACACCTTC	CASSRQGGPTGYGYTF
TRBV9	TRBJ2-5	few	NA	TGTGCCAGCAGCGCCGTGGCGAATTGGCGGGGGCCCACCCCGCGTGAGACCCAGTACTTC	CASSAVANWRGPTPRETQYF
TRBV28	TRBJ1-4	NA	NA	TGTGCCAGCAGTTTCATGGAAGGGCATGAAAAACTGTTTTTT	CASSFMEGHEKLFF
TRBV5-1	TRBJ1-1	few	TRBD1	TGCGCCAGCAGCTTGAATGGACAGGATCTTAGTACTGAAGCTTTCTTT	CASSLNGQDLSTEAFF
TRBV7-7	TRBJ2-1	NA	TRBD2	TGTGCCAGCAGTGCACTAGCGGGGGGTCTCAATGAGCAGTTCTTC	CASSALAGGLNEQFF
TRBV5-1	TRBJ2-5	NA	NA	TGCGCCAGCAGCCCGAGACAGCAACAAGAGACCCAGTACTTC	CASSPRQQQETQYF
TRBV7-9	TRBJ1-1	NA	NA	TGTGCCAGCAGCCAGCCAGGGACAAGGAACACTGAAGCTTTCTTT	CASSQPGTRNTEAFF
TRBV29-1	TRBJ2-3	NA	NA	TGCAGCGTTATAGGGGGCACAGATACGCAGTATTTT	CSVIGGTDTQYF
TRBV7-6	TRBJ2-5	few	NA	TGTGCCAGCAGCTTAGTACTTCAAGAGACCCAGTACTTC	CASSLVLQETQYF
TRBV20-1	TRBJ2-7	few	TRBD1	TGCAGTGCCCCCCGACAGGGACCTTACGAGCAGTACTTC	CSAPRQGPYEQYF
TRBV7-2	TRBJ2-4	few	NA	TGTGCCAGCAGCTTAGAAGGAGCCAAAAACATTCAGTACTTC	CASSLEGAKNIQYF
TRBV7-9	TRBJ2-7	few	NA	TGTGCCAGCAGCCCCCGGGACGGTCGATCCTACGAGCAGTACTTC	CASSPRDGRSYEQYF
TRBV6-5	TRBJ1-6	few	TRBD1	TGTGCCAGCAGTTACTCACCCCCTGTGGGGACAGCGACCTATTCACCCCTCCACTTT	CASSYSPPVGTATYSPLHF
TRBV3-1	TRBJ1-1	many	NA	TGTGCCAGCACCACTTCGGGGGTCTATGACGTTGAAGCTTTCTTT	CASTTSGVYDVEAFF
TRBV24-1	TRBJ2-3	many	TRBD2	TGTGCCACCAGCTCGACGGGGGGGACAAAGAAAACCACAGATACGCAGTATTTT	CATSSTGGTKKTTDTQYF
TRBV9	TRBJ2-5	many	NA	TGTGCCAGCAGAGGCCCCGGGGAGATGGAGACCCAGTACTTC	CASRGPGEMETQYF
TRBV7-9	TRBJ1-3	NA	NA	TGTGCCAGCAGCAGAGGCGATCTGTCGGACACCATATATTTT	CASSRGDLSDTIYF
TRBV27	TRBJ1-1	many	TRBD1	TGTGCCAGCAGTATCCTGGGACAGGCCAGCACTGAAGCTTTCTTT	CASSILGQASTEAFF
TRBV6-2/TRBV6-3	TRBJ2-1	few	TRBD2	TGTGCCAGCAGCCCCTATAGCGGGGGGTACTACAATGAGCAGTTCTTC	CASSPYSGGYYNEQFF
TRBV24-1	TRBJ2-3	many	NA	TGTGCCACCAGTGACGACCACACAGATACGCAGTATTTT	CATSDDHTDTQYF
TRBV5-4	TRBJ2-1	NA	NA	TGTGCCAGCAGCTTGGTTTCAGGGGATAAGCAGTTCTTC	CASSLVSGDKQFF
TRBV20-1	TRBJ2-1	many	TRBD2	TGCAGTGCGCGGGGGTACAATGAGCAGTTCTTC	CSARGYNEQFF
TRBV7-2	TRBJ1-6	many	TRBD1	TGTGCCAGCAGCTCCCAGGGACAGGGGTATAATTCACCCCTCCACTTT	CASSSQGQGYNSPLHF
TRBV7-9	TRBJ1-6	NA	NA	TGTGCCAGCAGCCCTAATAATTCACCCCTCCACTTT	CASSPNNSPLHF
TRBV5-4	TRBJ1-6	few	NA	TGTGCCAGCAGCTCCGGGACGGAGGCCCCCCTCCACTTT	CASSSGTEAPLHF
TRBV19	TRBJ2-3	few	NA	TGTGCCAGTAGTGACGAGCTAGTGTTATCAGATACGCAGTATTTT	CASSDELVLSDTQYF
TRBV3-1	TRBJ1-6	many	NA	TGTGCCAGCAGCCAAGATGTAGGGGGTAATTCACCCCTCCACTTT	CASSQDVGGNSPLHF
TRBV7-8	TRBJ2-1	few	NA	TGTGCCAGCAGCTTAGGGGGGGGCTACGTTGGTGAGCAGTTCTTC	CASSLGGGYVGEQFF
TRBV4-3	TRBJ2-3	NA	TRBD1	TGCGCCAGCAGCCCCAGCGAGGGGGCGCGAACCGCAGATACGCAGTATTTT	CASSPSEGARTADTQYF
TRBV15	TRBJ1-1	NA	TRBD1	TGTGCCACCAGGACAGGGGCAAACACTGAAGCTTTCTTT	CATRTGANTEAFF
TRBV5-6	TRBJ2-5	NA	TRBD2	TGTGCCAGCAGCCCCTGGGAGGGCACCCAGTACTTC	CASSPWEGTQYF
TRBV7-2	TRBJ2-5	many	TRBD2	TGTGCCAGCAGCCTAGCGGGCGTCCAAGAGACCCAGTACTTC	CASSLAGVQETQYF
TRBV5-1	TRBJ1-2	few	NA	TGCGCCAGCAGCTTAGGCAGAGTTAACTATGGCTACACCTTC	CASSLGRVNYGYTF
TRBV6-5	TRBJ1-6	NA	TRBD1	TGTGCCAGCAGTTTTTCAGGGGGCGTAAATTCACCCCTCCACTTT	CASSFSGGVNSPLHF
TRBV5-1	TRBJ2-5	many	TRBD2	TGCGCCAGCAGAACCGGGACTAGCGGGGGACCTCAAGAGACCCAGTACTTC	CASRTGTSGGPQETQYF
TRBV5-1	TRBJ2-3	many	NA	TGCGCCAGCAGCTCCCCTGGGCCAGATACGCAGTATTTT	CASSSPGPDTQYF
TRBV5-6	TRBJ2-2	many	NA	TGTGCCAGCAGCTTGCCTTCTGGGGAGCTGTTTTTT	CASSLPSGELFF
TRBV7-7	TRBJ2-2	many	NA	TGTGCTAGCAGCCGGCGCTCAGACAGGGAGGTCACCGGGGAGCTGTTTTTT	CASSRRSDREVTGELFF
TRBV19	TRBJ1-2	NA	TRBD1	TGTGCCAGTATCCGAAGTGGACAGGGATCCTATGGCTACACCTTC	CASIRSGQGSYGYTF
TRBV4-1	TRBJ2-3	few	NA	TGCGCCAGCAGATGGGGGAGCTCTAGCACAGATACGCAGTATTTT	CASRWGSSSTDTQYF
TRBV4-3	TRBJ1-4	many	NA	TGCGCCAGCAGCCAAGATTATGGGGCTAATGAAAAACTGTTTTTT	CASSQDYGANEKLFF
TRBV15	TRBJ1-2	NA	TRBD1	TGTGCCACCAGCAGAGAATGGGGACAGGGTTACTACACCTTC	CATSREWGQGYYTF
TRBV14	TRBJ2-5	few	TRBD2	TGTGCCAGCAGCCGCGGGGGGACAGAGACCCAGTACTTC	CASSRGGTETQYF
TRBV12-3/TRBV12-4	TRBJ1-4	NA	NA	TGTGCCAGCAGCTTCGACCAATTTGGTGAAAAACTGTTTTTT	CASSFDQFGEKLFF
TRBV6-6	TRBJ2-3	few	NA	TGTGCCAGCAGTTACAGGGGATGGGGGACACCTCGCACAGATACGCAGTATTTT	CASSYRGWGTPRTDTQYF
TRBV7-2	TRBJ2-7	NA	TRBD2	TGTGCCAGCAGCTTACGGACTAGCGGGGGCGTCCTCTACGAGCAGTACTTC	CASSLRTSGGVLYEQYF
TRBV29-1	TRBJ1-1	many	TRBD1	TGCAGCGTTGCCCCAGGGGGGAACACTGAAGCTTTCTTT	CSVAPGGNTEAFF
TRBV12-3/TRBV12-4	TRBJ1-2	NA	NA	TGTGCCAGCAGTTTTGCGCGGAGTAACTATGGCTACACCTTC	CASSFARSNYGYTF
TRBV20-1	TRBJ2-3	NA	NA	TGCAGTGCTAGAGATGTGGAACTGGCGCAGTATTTT	CSARDVELAQYF
TRBV7-2	TRBJ2-2	many	NA	TGTGCCAGCAGCCCGGGACTTAACACCGGGGAGCTGTTTTTT	CASSPGLNTGELFF
TRBV6-5	TRBJ1-2	few	TRBD1	TGTGCCAGCAGCGACCGACAGGGACAGGGCTACACCTTC	CASSDRQGQGYTF
TRBV6-2/TRBV6-3	TRBJ2-5	many	TRBD1	TGTGCCAGCAGTAACCGCGACAGGGCACAAGAGACCCAGTACTTC	CASSNRDRAQETQYF
TRBV7-3	TRBJ2-3	NA	NA	TGTGCCAGCAGGCCCCTCGGAGGCACAGATACGCAGTATTTT	CASRPLGGTDTQYF
TRBV6-1	TRBJ1-5	few	NA	TGTGCCAGCAGTGAACAGGCCCAGCATTTT	CASSEQAQHF
TRBV12-5	TRBJ2-1	many	NA	TGTGCTAGTGGTTTTGGGAGGAGGGACAATGAGCAGTTCTTC	CASGFGRRDNEQFF